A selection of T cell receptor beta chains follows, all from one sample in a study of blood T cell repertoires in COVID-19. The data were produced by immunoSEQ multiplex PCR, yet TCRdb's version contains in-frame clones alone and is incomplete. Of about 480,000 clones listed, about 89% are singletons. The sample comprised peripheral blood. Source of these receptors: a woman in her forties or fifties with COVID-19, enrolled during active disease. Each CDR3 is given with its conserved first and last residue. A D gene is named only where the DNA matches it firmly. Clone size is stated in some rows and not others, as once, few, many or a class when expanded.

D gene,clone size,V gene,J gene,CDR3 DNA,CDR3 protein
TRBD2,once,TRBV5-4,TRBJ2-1,TGTGCCAGCAGCTTGGAAGTAGCGGGGGTGAATGAGCAGTTCTTC,CASSLEVAGVNEQFF
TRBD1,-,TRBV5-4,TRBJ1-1,TGTGCCAGCAGCCCCCGCCGGGACAGGGGCACGAACACTGAAGCTTTCTTT,CASSPRRDRGTNTEAFF
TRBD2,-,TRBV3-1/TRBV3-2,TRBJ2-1,TGTGCCAGCAGCCAAGTACGCGTTAGCGGGGGAAATCCTGCTGAGCAGTTCTTC,CASSQVRVSGGNPAEQFF
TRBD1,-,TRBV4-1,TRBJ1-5,TGCGCCAGCAGCCAACGAGGGACAGGGAATCAGCCCCAGCATTTT,CASSQRGTGNQPQHF
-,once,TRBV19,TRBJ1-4,TGTGCCAGTAGTTCCTATTCTTCGGCGGGCGAAAAACTGTTTTTT,CASSSYSSAGEKLFF
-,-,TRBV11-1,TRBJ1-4,TGTGCCAGCAGCCCCGAGGAGTACGGAGAAAAACTGTTTTTT,CASSPEEYGEKLFF
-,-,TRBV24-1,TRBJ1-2,TGTGCCACCAGTGATTTGTACCCCCCAAGAGGGAATTATCCCCCTAACTATGGCTACACCTTC,CATSDLYPPRGNYPPNYGYTF
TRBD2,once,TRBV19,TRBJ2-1,TGTGCCAGTAGTTCCTCTACCCGGGGACTAGCGGGAGCCTACAATGAGCAGTTCTTC,CASSSSTRGLAGAYNEQFF
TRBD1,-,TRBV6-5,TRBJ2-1,TGTGCCAGCAGTTACGGGACAGCCTACAATGAGCAGTTCTTC,CASSYGTAYNEQFF
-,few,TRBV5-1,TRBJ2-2,TGCGCCAGCAGCTTGGCCGGGTTCACCGGGGAGCTGTTTTTT,CASSLAGFTGELFF
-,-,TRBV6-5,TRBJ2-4,TGTGCCAGCAGTCATGGGTGGAGGGAGTACTTC,CASSHGWREYF
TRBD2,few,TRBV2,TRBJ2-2,TGTGCCAGCAGATCCCTAGCGGGGGGGAACACCGGGGAGCTGTTTTTT,CASRSLAGGNTGELFF
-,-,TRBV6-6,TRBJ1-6,TGTGCCAGCACTCCATCACCACGGGTACGAAAGAATTCACCCCTCCACTTT,CASTPSPRVRKNSPLHF
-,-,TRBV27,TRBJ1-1,TGTGCCAGCAGCCCAGGAAGCCCGGACACTGAAGCTTTCTTT,CASSPGSPDTEAFF
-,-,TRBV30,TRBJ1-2,TGTGCCTGGAGTGGGGGCACTTGGTATGGCTACACCTTC,CAWSGGTWYGYTF
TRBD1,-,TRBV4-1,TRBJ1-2,TGCGCCAGCAGCCAAGGGGTAAGCGACAGGGTCTATGGCTACACCTTC,CASSQGVSDRVYGYTF
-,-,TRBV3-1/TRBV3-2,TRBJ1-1,TGTGCCAGCAGCCCAAGAGGCGTCATGAACACTGAAGCTTTCTTT,CASSPRGVMNTEAFF
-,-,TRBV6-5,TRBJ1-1,TGTGCCAGCAGGACAGTCACGAACACTGAAGCTTTCTTT,CASRTVTNTEAFF
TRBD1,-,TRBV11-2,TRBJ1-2,TGTGCCAGCAGCTTAGAGATCGGGACAGGGGGCTACACCTTC,CASSLEIGTGGYTF
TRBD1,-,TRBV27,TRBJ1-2,TGTGCCAGCAGTTTAGGACAGGGGGTTTCGGGGAATGGCTACACCTTC,CASSLGQGVSGNGYTF
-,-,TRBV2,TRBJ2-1,TGTGCCAGCAGGTACAGGGTATTATACAATGAGCAGTTCTTC,CASRYRVLYNEQFF
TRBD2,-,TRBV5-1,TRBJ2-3,TGCGCCAGCAGCTTGGAGGCGGGGGGCCCCTCAGATACGCAGTATTTT,CASSLEAGGPSDTQYF
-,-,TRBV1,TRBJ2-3,TGCACCAGCAGCTCTCGGACTAGCGGGGGGATAGATACGCAGTATTTT,CTSSSRTSGGIDTQYF
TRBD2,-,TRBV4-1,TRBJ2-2,TGCGCCAGCTCCGGGGGGACCGGGGAGCTGTTTTTT,CASSGGTGELFF
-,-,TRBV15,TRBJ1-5,TGTGCCACCAGCAGAGACCCACAGGGCAATCAGCCCCAGCATTTT,CATSRDPQGNQPQHF
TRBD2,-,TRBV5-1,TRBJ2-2,TGCGCCAGCAGCCCACTAGCGGGGAGAACCGGGGAGCTGTTTTTT,CASSPLAGRTGELFF
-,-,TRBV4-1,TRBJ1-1,TGCGCCAGCAGCCCGAAAGGATACCGGGGAGAGGGCACTGAAGCTTTCTTT,CASSPKGYRGEGTEAFF
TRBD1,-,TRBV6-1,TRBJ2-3,TGTGCCAGCAGTGAGACAGGGTCGAGCACAGATACGCAGTATTTT,CASSETGSSTDTQYF
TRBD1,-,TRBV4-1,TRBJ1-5,TGCGCCAGCAGCCTTGGACAGGGGGCTACTGGACAGCCCCAGCATTTT,CASSLGQGATGQPQHF
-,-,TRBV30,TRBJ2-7,TGTGCCTGGAGCGTCAGCTCCTACGAGCAGTACTTC,CAWSVSSYEQYF
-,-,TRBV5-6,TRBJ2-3,TGTGCCAGCAGCTTGGAGGGGATAAGAGATACGCAGTATTTT,CASSLEGIRDTQYF
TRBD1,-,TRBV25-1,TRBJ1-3,TGTGCCAGCAGTCAACAGGGGGTTGACACCATATATTTT,CASSQQGVDTIYF
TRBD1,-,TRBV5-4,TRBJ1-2,TGTGCCAGCAGCGAGGACAGGGATCAGTTTGGCTACACCTTC,CASSEDRDQFGYTF
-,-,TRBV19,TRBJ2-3,TGTGCCAGTAGTGCACCTTTTACGGGGAGCACAGATACGCAGTATTTT,CASSAPFTGSTDTQYF
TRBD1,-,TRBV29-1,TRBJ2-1,TGCAGCGTTGATAGGACAGGGGGTAATGAGCAGTTCTTC,CSVDRTGGNEQFF